Following are 12 T cell receptor beta chains from one sample sequenced in a study of blood T cell repertoires in COVID-19. Using immunoSEQ multiplex PCR, the repertoire was profiled, and TCRdb retains in-frame clones only, with some absent. The sample holds more than 150,000 clones, more than 80% seen once. The specimen was peripheral blood. Receptor source: a human donor in a cohort sampled during active COVID-19.

The rearrangement joins TRBV12-3 or TRBV12-4 to TRBJ1-1, with 7 bases aligning to TRBD1. Trimming removed 2 bases from V and 10 bases from J; junction bases left unmatched: 4. This CDR3 is built from 12 residues. The CDR3: CASSLRTGGAFF. CDR3 sequence (DNA): TGTGCCAGCAGTTTAAGGACAGGAGGAGCTTTCTTT.

The chain joins TRBV5-6 to TRBJ2-1, with no clear D. V gave up 4 bases and J gave up 1 base, with 9 bases separating them. Per the germline V gene, CDR1 is SGHDT and CDR2 is YYEEEE. The CDR3 has 14 residues. The CDR3 sequence is CASSPTGSYNEQFF. The CDR3 nucleotides are TGTGCCAGCAGCCCAACCGGGTCCTACAATGAGCAGTTCTTC.

The chain has TRBV9 and TRBJ1-4; a possible D gene is TRBD1 (6 bases). The CDR3 extends over 15 amino acids. Trimming removed 4 bases at V and 4 bases at J, with 14 bases between. CDR1 and CDR2 from the germline V gene are SGDLS and YYNGEE. The CDR3 region is CASSLYGTRNEKLFF. CDR3 DNA sequence: TGTGCCAGCAGCCTTTACGGGACACGTAATGAAAAACTGTTTTTT.

This clone has more than one count but fewer than ten. The rearrangement joins TRBV5-1 to TRBJ1-4, with 7 nucleotides matching TRBD1. This CDR3 spans 14 amino acids. Germline loops: CDR1 SGHRS, CDR2 YFSETQ. V was clipped by 2 bases and J by 8 bases; unmatched bases: 6. In DNA, the CDR3 is TGCGCCAGCAGCTTAGGACAGGCGAGGGAAAAACTGTTTTTT. Encoded protein: CASSLGQAREKLFF.

The chain links TRBV9 to TRBJ2-3; D is perhaps TRBD2 (6 bases). The CDR3 length is 14 residues. Trimming removed 7 bases at V and 4 bases at J, with 16 bases between. CDR1 SGDLS and CDR2 YYNGEE come from the germline V gene. CDR3 protein: CASAPGVSPDTQYF. The CDR3 DNA follows: TGTGCCAGCGCCCCGGGGGTTAGCCCAGATACGCAGTATTTT. The full variable domain, its missing parts supplied by reference TRBV9 and TRBJ2-3, is DSGVTQTPKHLITATGQRVTLRCSPRSGDLSVYWYQQSLDQGLQFLIQYYNGEERAKGNILERFSAQQFPDLHSELNLSSLELGDSALYFCASAPGVSPDTQYFGPGTRLTVL.

This chain connects TRBV7-9 to TRBJ1-2, with 7 bases aligning to TRBD1. Trimming cost V 2 bases and J 11 bases; bases outside gene matches: 5. This CDR3 spans 12 amino acids. CDR1 and CDR2 from the germline V gene are SEHNR and FQNEAQ (reference sequence). The CDR3 DNA is TGTGCCAGCAGCTTATTAATGGGACAGTACACCTTC. It encodes CASSLLMGQYTF. The entire variable domain, with the rest obtained from reference TRBV7-9 and TRBJ1-2, is as follows: DTGVSQNPRHKITKRGQNVTFRCDPISEHNRLYWYRQTLGQGPEFLTYFQNEAQLEKSRLLSDRFSAERPKGSFSTLEIQRTEQGDSAMYLCASSLLMGQYTFGSGTRLTVV.

This clone was counted a few times. This chain uses TRBV9 with TRBJ1-2; 7 bases map to TRBD1. V shed 1 base and J 0 bases; nucleotides not matched to a gene: 6. The CDR3 length is 16 residues. Germline CDR1 and CDR2: SGDLS and YYNGEE. The CDR3 spells CASSVRDSPTNYGYTF. CDR3 bases: TGTGCCAGCAGCGTACGGGACAGCCCTACTAACTATGGCTACACCTTC.

This sequence joins TRBV7-2 and TRBJ2-5; 16 nucleotides agree with TRBD2. The CDR3 runs 16 residues. Looked up from germline, CDR1 is SGHTA and CDR2 is FQGNSA. V shed 5 bases, J shed 4 bases, and the junction held 4 bases outside the gene matches. The CDR3 nucleotides read TGTGCCAGCAGCACAGGGACTAGCGGGGGGGCAGAGACCCAGTACTTC. Its translation: CASSTGTSGGAETQYF.

With regard to this clone: The germline gene is not matched at one end of the junction; a read error may be the cause. The rearrangement joins TRBV7-7 to TRBJ2-1, with 8 bases that match TRBD2. The CDR3 length is 13 residues. Germline CDR1 is SSHAT and CDR2 is FNYEAQ (reference sequence). The CDR3: CASSLSGGGQQFF. CDR3 nucleotide sequence: TGTGCTAGCAGCTTGTCCGGGGGGGGCCAGCAGTTCTTC. Full variable domain (rest looked up from reference TRBV7-7 and TRBJ2-1): GAGVSQSPRYKVTKRGQDVTLRCDPISSHATLYWYQQALGQGPEFLTYFNYEAQPDKSGLPSDRFSAERPEGSISTLTIQRTEQRDSAMYRCASSLSGGGQQFFGPGTRLTVL.

This clone was seen a single time. The chain combines TRBV11-2 with TRBJ2-7; 7 bases map to TRBD2. The ends lost 1 base at V and 4 bases at J; junction bases unmatched: 7. CDR3 length equals 15 residues. In germline, CDR1 is SGHAT, CDR2 FQNNGV. The chain's CDR3 is CASSLVSSGVYEQYF. CDR3 nucleotide sequence: TGTGCCAGCAGCTTAGTGTCCAGCGGGGTATACGAGCAGTACTTC.

This sequence joins TRBV29-1 and TRBJ1-1, with TRBD1 identical over 10 bases. The germline CDR1 and CDR2 sequences are SQVTM and ANQGSEA. J was trimmed by 2 bases and V by 2 bases; bases with no gene match: 2. The CDR3 runs 14 residues. The CDR3, as DNA: TGCAGCGTTGAAAGGACAGGGGGTAACACTGAAGCTTTCTTT. The encoded protein is CSVERTGGNTEAFF.

The V and J genes are TRBV4-1 and TRBJ2-5, with D tentatively TRBD2 (6 bases). CDR3 length: 15 amino acids. Germline V gene data show CDR1 as MGHRA and CDR2 as YSYEKL. The V end lost 2 bases, the J end lost 4 bases, and 14 bases lay between the germline ends. CDR3 nucleotide sequence: TGCGCCAGCAGCCAAACTAGCACTGGTAGAGAGACCCAGTACTTC. Encoded protein: CASSQTSTGRETQYF.